This T cell receptor beta chain was sequenced during a study of T-cell reconstitution after alpha-beta-depleted transplantation in children. This clonotype was recorded many times. Library preparation (for TCRbeta) was performed with unique molecular identifiers. MiXCR was run by TCRdb on the PCR reads, yielding one entry per CDR3 protein. This table has around 500,000 distinct CDR3 sequences, 9.5% to 15% appearing once. This receptor was identified in a human donor who donated a stem cell graft to a child with combined immunodeficiency. This sample comprised PBMCs from the stem cell graft donor, obtained from the stem cell graft.

CDR3 nucleotides: TGTGCCATCCAAGGCGAGTTAGATACGCAGTATTTT. It codes for CAIQGELDTQYF. The gene calls are TRBV10-3 and TRBJ2-3; D is unclear. The CDR3 has 12 residues. Trimming took off 8 bases at V and 5 bases at J, with 11 bases between the two ends. The germline CDR1 and CDR2 sequences are ENHRY and SYGVKD.